The T cell receptor beta chain described here comes from a study of T cell changes during pregnancy in multiple sclerosis. Per germline, CDR1 SQVTM and CDR2 ANQGSEA. The V end lost 6 bases, the J end lost 1 base, and 6 bases lay between the germline ends. CDR3 length: 12 amino acids. Only in-frame clones appear in the TCRdb table, and some are missing; sequencing was by immunoSEQ multiplex PCR. Among under 60,000 clones listed, approximately 94% were seen once. The sequences come from CD4+ T cells from peripheral blood mononuclear cells, collected in the third trimester of pregnancy. The receptor comes from a female donor with multiple sclerosis, enrolled in a pregnancy study. V gene TRBV29-1 combines with J gene TRBJ2-2; no definite D call. In DNA, the CDR3 is TGCAGCGTCCGACAGAACACCGGGGAGCTGTTTTTT. Amino acids: CSVRQNTGELFF.